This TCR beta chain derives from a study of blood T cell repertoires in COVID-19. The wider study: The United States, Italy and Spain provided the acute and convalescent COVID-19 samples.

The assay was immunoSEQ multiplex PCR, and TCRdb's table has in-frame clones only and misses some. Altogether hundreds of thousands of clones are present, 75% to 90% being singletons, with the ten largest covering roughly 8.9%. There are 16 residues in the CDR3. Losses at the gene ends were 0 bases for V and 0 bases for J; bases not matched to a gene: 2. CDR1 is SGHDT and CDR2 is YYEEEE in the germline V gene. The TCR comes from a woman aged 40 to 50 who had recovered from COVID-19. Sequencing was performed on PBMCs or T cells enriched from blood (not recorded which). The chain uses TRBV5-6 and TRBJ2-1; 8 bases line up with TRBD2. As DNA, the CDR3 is TGTGCCAGCAGCTTGGCGGGAGGGCCCTCCTACAATGAGCAGTTCTTC. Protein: CASSLAGGPSYNEQFF.